These 10 T cell receptor beta chains were all obtained from the same sample, sequenced in a study of a mutant IDH1 vaccine in newly diagnosed glioma. Described time point: week 5, during vaccination. Each dose of the vaccine consisted of 300 ug of mutant IDH1 20-mer peptide, with topical imiquimod. Their specific antigens are unknown. Repertoires were generated with immunoSEQ multiplex PCR, while TCRdb's copy carries only in-frame clones and drops some. The sample includes some 37,000 clones, more than 75% of them seen just once. The sample consisted of PBMCs, taken from a glioma patient whose treatment included an IDH1 peptide vaccine. The receptors come from a man aged 35 to 55 with glioma.

This clone was detected a few times. V usage is TRBV6-5 and J usage is TRBJ1-6; a possible D gene is TRBD1 (6 bases). The germline V gene encodes CDR1 MNHEY and CDR2 SVGAGI. V was trimmed by 6 bases and J by 5 bases, leaving 14 bases between them. This CDR3 has 15 amino acids. DNA of the CDR3: TGTGCCAGCAGCGCCGACAGGCTCGATAATTCACCCCTCCACTTT. Translation gives CASSADRLDNSPLHF.

This chain joins TRBV2 and TRBJ1-5, with 10 bases identical to TRBD1. This CDR3 is built from 15 residues. Per germline, CDR1 SNHLY and CDR2 FYNNEI. Trimming at V came to 2 bases and at J to 7 bases, leaving 5 bases not matched to a gene. CDR3 protein: CASSERQGARQPQHF. Here the CDR3 DNA reads TGTGCCAGCAGTGAAAGACAGGGGGCGAGACAGCCCCAGCATTTT.

V usage is TRBV19 and J usage is TRBJ1-2; maybe TRBD1 (6 bases). Trimming removed 6 bases from V and 8 bases from J, with 16 bases in between. Germline V CDR1 and CDR2: LNHDA, SQIVND (reference sequence). The CDR3 is 13 amino acids. DNA for the CDR3: TGTGCCAGTAGAACGGGACACGGTTCGGGCTACACCTTC. This gives the protein CASRTGHGSGYTF.

The chain links TRBV18 to TRBJ1-5; D perhaps matches TRBD1 (5 bases). The CDR3 contains 14 residues. Germline V CDR1 and CDR2: KGHSH, LQKENI. The ends were cut back, 3 bases at V and 2 bases at J, with 8 bases in the middle. CDR3 nucleotides: TGTGCCAGCTCACCGGGGGTAGGCAATCAGCCCCAGCATTTT. Translating it yields CASSPGVGNQPQHF.

V is TRBV7-6 and J is TRBJ1-4; perhaps TRBD1 as D (5 bases). The CDR3 sequence is 14 residues long. Germline CDR1 is SGHVS and CDR2 is FNYEAQ. Between the trimmed V and J ends, which lost 8 bases and 0 bases, there was a span of 10 bases. CDR3: CASGTAATNEKLFF. DNA of the CDR3: TGTGCCAGCGGGACCGCCGCAACTAATGAAAAACTGTTTTTT.

In this sample, this clone turned up once. The chain's CDR3 is CASSGDGQGKNEKLFF. The CDR3, as DNA: TGTGCCAGCAGCGGGGACGGACAGGGGAAAAATGAAAAACTGTTTTTT. The chain joins TRBV5-5 to TRBJ1-4, with TRBD1 identical over 9 bases. The CDR3 contains 16 residues. Losses at the gene ends were 4 bases for V and 5 bases for J; bases not matched to a gene: 9. Germline lookup yields CDR1 SGHKS and CDR2 YYEKEE (reference sequence).

The chain uses TRBV5-1 and TRBJ2-7, with 8 bases aligning to TRBD2. Germline V lookup: CDR1 SGHRS, CDR2 YFSETQ. The CDR3 sequence is 14 residues long. With 1 base clipped from V and 6 bases from J, the junction kept 6 bases outside the gene matches. The CDR3: CASSLSAGEGEQYF. DNA of the CDR3: TGCGCCAGCAGCTTGTCAGCGGGGGAGGGCGAGCAGTACTTC.

V usage is TRBV4-1 and J usage is TRBJ2-4, with D maybe TRBD1 (5 bases). CDR1 MGHRA and CDR2 YSYEKL come from the germline V gene. V lost 4 bases and J lost 6, with 10 bases in between. This CDR3 is built from 13 residues. CDR3 sequence reads: CASSPGARNIQYF. The CDR3 nucleotides are TGCGCCAGCAGCCCTGGGGCGCGAAACATTCAGTACTTC.

This chain joins TRBV30 and TRBJ2-1; the D gene is possibly TRBD1 (6 bases). V was cut by 8 bases and J by 6 bases, with 17 bases left in between. Germline assignment: CDR1 GTSNPN and CDR2 SVGIG (reference sequence). The CDR3 is 13 amino acids. CDR3 DNA sequence: TGTGCCGGGAACCCGTTGGGGGCCAATGAGCAGTTCTTC. As protein: CAGNPLGANEQFF.

In this sample, this clone turned up once. The rearrangement uses TRBV2 and TRBJ1-2, with TRBD1 as a possible D gene (5 bases). The V end lost 5 bases, the J end lost 5 bases, and 15 bases lay between the germline ends. CDR3 length equals 14 residues. CDR1 SNHLY and CDR2 FYNNEI come from the germline V gene. The CDR3 coding sequence is TGTGCCAGCAGTCCACGAAGCCGACAGTATGGCTACACCTTC. Encoded protein: CASSPRSRQYGYTF.